This T cell receptor beta chain was retrieved from a study of cytomegalovirus exposure and HLA in healthy donors. Overall study findings and caveats: Apparent HLA restriction characterized most CMV-associated TCR beta chains in a later analysis. When presence/absence was analysed, sequencing depth was taken to be roughly uniform across donors.

J gave up 0 bases and V 4 bases, and 2 bases lay outside the gene matches. Germline V gene data show CDR1 as LNHNV and CDR2 as YYDKDF (reference sequence). CDR3 length: 14 amino acids. About this clone: Its cognate antigen is unknown.

Primers for the PCR totalled 60 Vbeta and 13 Jbeta. This table comes from immunoSEQ multiplex PCR, and its TCRdb copy is limited to in-frame clones, with some not included. The sample lists some 170,000 clones; roughly 76% were seen once. This TCR came from a man aged 60-69 years in good health and CMV-seronegative. Input material: PBMCs. This chain uses TRBV15 with TRBJ2-7, with 8 positions matching TRBD1. In nucleotides, the CDR3 is TGTGCCACCAGCAATCAGGGGGCCTCCTACGAGCAGTACTTC. Protein product: CATSNQGASYEQYF.